A selection of T cell receptor beta chains follows, all from one sample in a study of cytomegalovirus exposure and HLA in healthy donors. The protocol was immunoSEQ multiplex PCR, while the TCRdb copy is restricted to in-frame clones and leaves out a portion. The sample has around 100,000 clones; about 75% are singletons. Sequencing was carried out using PBMCs. Receptors were obtained from a male donor in good health and CMV-seropositive. The CDR3 runs from the conserved cysteine through the conserved F or W. The order of the fields is CDR3 length, clone size, D gene, V gene, J gene, CDR3 DNA, CDR3 protein. A D gene is named only where the DNA matches it firmly. Rows may omit the clone size; those that give it use once, few, many or a size class.

18	.	.	TRBV5-1	TRBJ2-2	TGCGCCAGCAGCCTCCAACCCCCAGGGGATTTGAACACCGGGGAGCTGTTTTTT	CASSLQPPGDLNTGELFF
13	.	.	TRBV30	TRBJ1-1	TGTGCCTCCCCGGGGGGAGAGAACACTGAAGCTTTCTTT	CASPGGENTEAFF
17	once	.	TRBV28	TRBJ1-1	TGTGCCAGCAGTTTCCCCCTCAACGACAGGCTTAACACTGAAGCTTTCTTT	CASSFPLNDRLNTEAFF
13	few	.	TRBV27	TRBJ1-1	TGTGCCAGCAGTTGGGTGGAGGGGACTGAAGCTTTCTTT	CASSWVEGTEAFF
14	.	TRBD1	TRBV13	TRBJ1-5	TGTGCCAGCAGTTCCACAGGGGGCTCTCAGCCCCAGCATTTT	CASSSTGGSQPQHF
17	.	TRBD2	TRBV10-3	TRBJ2-3	TGTGCCATCAGTGAATACCTAGCGGGGGTGAGAGGGGATACGCAGTATTTT	CAISEYLAGVRGDTQYF
14	few	TRBD1	TRBV25-1	TRBJ1-5	TGTGCCAGCAGTGTAGGGGGCCCCAATCAGCCCCAGCATTTT	CASSVGGPNQPQHF
17	.	TRBD1	TRBV2	TRBJ2-6	TGTGCCAGCAGTGACCCCCGACAGGGTCCCGGGGCCAACGTCCTGACTTTC	CASSDPRQGPGANVLTF
15	few	.	TRBV4-2	TRBJ2-1	TGTGCCAGCAGCCAAGAAATTGCGGGGGCGGGGGAGCAGTTCTTC	CASSQEIAGAGEQFF
14	.	TRBD1	TRBV28	TRBJ1-2	TGTGCCACCTCCACCCAGGGGGAGGTGAATGGCTACACCTTC	CATSTQGEVNGYTF
13	.	TRBD1	TRBV10-3	TRBJ2-5	TGTGCCATCAGGGGGGACAGGGGAAAGACCCAGTACTTC	CAIRGDRGKTQYF
17	.	.	TRBV11-1	TRBJ2-2	TGTGCCAGCAGCGCCATGTCGCAGGGTGGATACACCGGGGAGCTGTTTTTT	CASSAMSQGGYTGELFF
13	.	TRBD1	TRBV30	TRBJ1-2	TGTGCCTGGAGTTACAGGGGGCGGTCCGGCTACACCTTC	CAWSYRGRSGYTF
12	.	TRBD1	TRBV10-2	TRBJ2-7	TGCGCCAGCGGAGGACAGGGGTACGAGCAGTACTTC	CASGGQGYEQYF
14	.	TRBD1	TRBV5-4	TRBJ1-1	TGTGCCAGCAGCTTGGGGGACAGAGGCACTGAAGCTTTCTTT	CASSLGDRGTEAFF
15	.	.	TRBV5-6	TRBJ1-5	TGTGCCAGCAGCCTCTTCGGGGGCGGGAGTCAGCCCCAGCATTTT	CASSLFGGGSQPQHF
13	.	TRBD1	TRBV7-3	TRBJ1-1	TGTGCCAGCAGCTTACAGGGGGCCACTGAAGCTTTCTTT	CASSLQGATEAFF
13	.	.	TRBV15	TRBJ2-7	TGTGCCACCAGCAGAGATCTATCCTACGAGCAGTACTTC	CATSRDLSYEQYF
15	.	.	TRBV7-2	TRBJ1-2	TGTGCCAGCAGCTTAGGGTCAGGGAACCACTATGGCTACACCTTC	CASSLGSGNHYGYTF
13	.	.	TRBV30	TRBJ1-6	TGTGCCTGGACCGCTGGGGGGAGTTCACCCCTCCACTTT	CAWTAGGSSPLHF
15	.	TRBD2	TRBV27	TRBJ2-1	TGTGCCAGCAGTTCCCCGGTCCCCGGGGGGAATGAGCAGTTCTTC	CASSSPVPGGNEQFF
14	.	.	TRBV7-2	TRBJ2-1	TGTGCCAGCAGCCGCTACTCTAGCTACAATGAGCAGTTCTTC	CASSRYSSYNEQFF
12	.	.	TRBV29-1	TRBJ2-2	TGCAGCGTTGAGGAGACTACCGGGGAGCTGTTTTTT	CSVEETTGELFF